These 8 T cell receptor beta chains were sequenced from one sample in a study of blood T cell repertoires in COVID-19. Repertoires were generated with immunoSEQ multiplex PCR, while TCRdb's copy carries only in-frame clones and drops some. The sample holds approximately 170,000 clones, over 75% seen once. The sequencing input was peripheral blood. The receptors here all came from a man in his 70s who had recovered from COVID-19.

The J gene is TRBJ2-1, the V gene TRBV3-1 (or the pseudogene TRBV3-2), with 11 nucleotides matching TRBD2. Germline V gives CDR1 LGHDT, CDR2 YNNKEL (reference sequence). The junction had 4 bases not matched to a gene; V was cut back by 0 bases and J by 12 bases. The CDR3 length is 14 residues. The CDR3 loop is CASSQDLLAGGQFF. CDR3 bases: TGTGCCAGCAGCCAAGATCTCCTAGCGGGAGGGCAGTTCTTC.

The genes are TRBV5-1 and TRBJ2-3; TRBD1 is a possible D gene (7 bases). This CDR3 spans 14 amino acids. V was clipped by 4 bases and J by 2 bases, with 11 bases between them. Germline V lookup: CDR1 SGHRS, CDR2 YFSETQ. The CDR3 spells CASSAGGLTDTQYF. Written as DNA, the CDR3 is TGCGCCAGCAGCGCAGGGGGGCTCACAGATACGCAGTATTTT. Variable domain in full (rest from reference TRBV5-1 and TRBJ2-3): KAGVTQTPRYLIKTRGQQVTLSCSPISGHRSVSWYQQTPGQGLQFLFEYFSETQRNKGNFPGRFSGRQFSNSRSEMNVSTLELGDSALYLCASSAGGLTDTQYFGPGTRLTVL.

This clone was counted once. The chain carries TRBV2 and TRBJ2-1, with TRBD1 matching over 9 bases. The V gene end was trimmed by 5 bases and the J gene end by 6 bases; junction bases not matched to a gene: 8. The CDR3 consists of 15 residues. The germline V gene has CDR1 SNHLY and CDR2 FYNNEI. The CDR3 reads CASSMDRGSFNEQFF. CDR3 in DNA: TGTGCCAGCAGTATGGACAGGGGCTCGTTCAATGAGCAGTTCTTC.

The chain is built from TRBV24-1 and TRBJ1-2; TRBD1 matches 7 bases. Germline V lookup: CDR1 KGHDR, CDR2 SFDVKD. V shed 3 bases and J 2 bases; nucleotides not matched to a gene: 2. This CDR3 is built from 14 residues. The CDR3 protein is CATSDGDSNYGYTF. Written as DNA, the CDR3 is TGTGCCACCAGTGATGGGGACAGCAACTATGGCTACACCTTC.

The chain employs TRBV21-1 and TRBJ2-1; TRBD2, the table's D call, lacks a check against the DNA. TRBV21-1 is tagged as a pseudogene. The CDR3 sequence is 18 residues long. The CDR3 DNA reads as TGTGCCAGCAGCAAAGCGTGGTTGGGACTAGCGGGGTACAATGAGCAGTTCTTC. This encodes CASSKAWLGLAGYNEQFF.

This chain's CDR3 is CASSPASGAYEQYF. DNA for the CDR3: TGTGCCAGCAGCCCCGCTAGCGGGGCATACGAGCAGTACTTC. The rearrangement uses TRBV5-4 and TRBJ2-7; 9 nucleotides agree with TRBD2. Germline V gene data show CDR1 as SGHNT and CDR2 as YYREEE (reference sequence). J lost 4 bases, V lost 4 bases, and 6 bases had no gene match. The CDR3 extends over 14 amino acids.

The chain is built from TRBV29-1 and TRBJ2-5, with 12 bases fitting TRBD1. Germline V gene data show CDR1 as SQVTM and CDR2 as ANQGSEA. The V segment lost 6 bases and the J segment 4 bases; nucleotides outside the gene matches: 9. The CDR3 sequence is 15 residues long. The CDR3 DNA reads TGCAGCGTGGAGGCGGGACAGGGGGCGGGAGAGACCCAGTACTTC. Translating gives CSVEAGQGAGETQYF.

The gene calls are TRBV7-8 and TRBJ2-2; TRBD2 matches 14 bases. The germline V gene has CDR1 SGHVS and CDR2 FQNEAQ. V shed 5 bases, J shed 3 bases, and the junction held 14 bases outside the gene matches. This CDR3 spans 20 amino acids. The CDR3 protein is CASSPRLAGGFHSDTGELFF. CDR3 DNA sequence: TGTGCCAGCAGCCCGAGACTAGCGGGAGGGTTTCACTCGGACACCGGGGAGCTGTTTTTT.